These 3 T cell receptor beta chains were all obtained from the same sample, sequenced in a study of blood T cell repertoires in COVID-19. Clones were sequenced by immunoSEQ multiplex PCR, and TCRdb holds only the in-frame ones, with some missing. The sample comprises under 300,000 clones, around nine tenths of which are singletons, and less than 2.5% rests with the top ten. Sequenced material: PBMCs or T cells enriched from blood (not recorded which). Receptor source: a woman between 18 and 29 years old who had recovered from COVID-19.

The V call is TRBV19, the J call TRBJ2-7, with TRBD2 identical over 7 bases. V gave up 3 bases and J gave up 2 bases; unmatched junction bases: 16. Germline CDR1 LNHDA, CDR2 SQIVND (reference sequence). The CDR3 loop spans 18 amino acids. The CDR3 reads CASSMRSGGPLGAYEQYF. CDR3 in DNA: TGTGCCAGTAGTATGAGGTCGGGAGGACCCTTAGGCGCCTACGAGCAGTACTTC.

The chain has TRBV19 and TRBJ1-1; possibly TRBD1 for D (5 bases). Trimming took 5 bases from V and 6 from J, leaving 16 bases between them. This CDR3 has 14 amino acids. Germline V gene lookup returns CDR1 LNHDA and CDR2 SQIVND (reference sequence). The CDR3, as DNA: TGTGCCAGTAGTCTAGGCGGGGGAGTGTCTGAAGCTTTCTTT. Encoded protein: CASSLGGGVSEAFF.

The chain links TRBV28 to TRBJ1-1; D remains unclear. Germline-derived CDR1 and CDR2 are MDHEN and SYDVKM. The CDR3 spans 15 residues. V was trimmed by 3 bases and J by 4 bases, leaving 15 bases between them. In DNA, the CDR3 is TGTGCCAGCAGTTTGAATACGGGTGGCGGCACTGAAGCTTTCTTT. Protein: CASSLNTGGGTEAFF.